The sequence of this TCR beta chain was determined in a study of shared clonotypes between healthy human individuals. Looked up from germline, CDR1 is SSHAT and CDR2 is FNYEAQ (reference sequence). The CDR3 runs 17 residues. This clone showed up just a few times. Its antigen is unidentified. The germline gene is not matched at one end of the junction; a read error may be the cause. Regarding the study as a whole: It was the few donors that limited the genetic and exposure-history diversity represented. Tissues were not sampled, only blood, and their repertoires likely differ.

Every subset had its genomic DNA shared out evenly among several immunoSEQ plates. When replicate PCRs were run on unsorted PBMC, they used 250 to 300 ng DNA, about 30,000 T cell genomes. Profiled with immunoSEQ multiplex PCR; TCRdb holds only in-frame clones, not every one. The sample lists more than 400,000 clones, 78% occurring once. The sample consisted of PBMCs. The source is a woman between 40 and 55 years old in good health. Some clones in this sample may be carry-over from other donors' samples. V usage is TRBV7-7 and J usage is TRBJ2-5; 9 bases agree with TRBD1. This CDR3 is CASSRSTGTGQGETQYF. CDR3 nucleotide sequence: TGTGCTAGCAGCCGATCCACCGGGACAGGGCAGGGGGAGACCCAGTACTTC.